The 22 T cell receptor beta chains in this list originate from one sample, sequenced in a study of cytomegalovirus exposure and HLA in healthy donors. PCR involved 60 Vbeta and 13 Jbeta primers. This table comes from immunoSEQ multiplex PCR, and its TCRdb copy is limited to in-frame clones, with some not included. The sample has under 150,000 clones; 82% are singletons. The material sequenced was PBMCs. Every receptor here comes from a woman aged 18-35 years in good health and CMV-seronegative.

The chain is built from TRBV28 and TRBJ1-5; maybe TRBD1 (5 bases). Germline V CDR1 and CDR2: MDHEN, SYDVKM. The V and J ends lost 7 bases and 5 bases respectively, with 15 bases between them. There are 14 residues in the CDR3. The chain's CDR3 is CASIKAGPDQPQHF. The CDR3 coding sequence is TGTGCCAGCATCAAAGCGGGGCCCGATCAGCCCCAGCATTTT. Using reference TRBV28 and TRBJ1-5 for the parts outside the CDR3, the full variable domain is DVKVTQSSRYLVKRTGEKVFLECVQDMDHENMFWYRQDPGLGLRLIYFSYDVKMKEKGDIPEGYSVSREKKERFSLILESASTNQTSMYLCASIKAGPDQPQHFGDGTRLSIL.

Regarding this clone: Germline and junction disagree at one end, which may indicate a read error. In the same sample, other DNA sequences code for this CDR3. The genes are TRBV6-5 and TRBJ1-1; D is undetermined. This CDR3 is built from 16 residues. Germline-derived CDR1 and CDR2 are MNHEY and SVGAGI. The DNA of the CDR3 is TGCGCCAGCAGTTATGGAGCTATTTTGTACCTCGCTGAAGCTTTCTTT. Protein product: CASSYGAILYLAEAFF.

This chain joins TRBV15 and TRBJ2-1; 9 nucleotides line up with TRBD1. Germline-derived CDR1 and CDR2 are LNHNV and YYDKDF (reference sequence). With 2 bases clipped from V and 5 bases from J, the junction kept 16 bases outside the gene matches. The CDR3 extends over 19 amino acids. The CDR3 reads CATSRKPPAGTGLDNEQFF. The CDR3 bases are TGTGCCACCAGCAGAAAACCCCCCGCCGGGACAGGGCTCGACAATGAGCAGTTCTTC.

The V and J genes are TRBV19 and TRBJ2-7, with 9 bases that match TRBD1. V lost 3 bases to trimming and J lost 4 bases; unmatched junction nucleotides: 1. The CDR3 is made up of 13 amino acids. The germline V gene encodes CDR1 LNHDA and CDR2 SQIVND (reference sequence). The CDR3 protein is CASSMGQGYEQYF. The CDR3 DNA follows: TGTGCCAGTAGTATGGGACAGGGTTACGAGCAGTACTTC.

The chain is built from TRBV6-1 and TRBJ1-5; 9 bases are shared with TRBD1. Trimming cost V 1 base and J 7 bases; bases outside gene matches: 11. Germline V gene data show CDR1 as MNHNS and CDR2 as SASEGT. The CDR3 consists of 17 residues. The CDR3 coding sequence is TGTGCCAGCAGTGAAGTTATGGGACAGGGTTTTGGACAGCCCCAGCATTTT. This sequence encodes CASSEVMGQGFGQPQHF.

V gene TRBV9 combines with J gene TRBJ2-1, with a possible D match to TRBD1 (6 bases). Germline-derived CDR1 and CDR2 are SGDLS and YYNGEE. The CDR3 has 16 amino acids. V shed 3 bases and J shed 4 bases, with 17 bases lying between them. CDR3: CASSGHARGSYNEQFF. DNA for the CDR3: TGTGCCAGCAGCGGCCATGCCAGGGGATCTTACAATGAGCAGTTCTTC.

The chain joins TRBV20-1 to TRBJ2-1, with TRBD2 as a possible D gene (6 bases). The CDR3 length is 11 residues. V lost 3 bases and J lost 8, with 8 bases in between. Germline lookup yields CDR1 DFQATT and CDR2 SNEGSKA (reference sequence). In DNA, the CDR3 is TGCAGTGCTAGGCGGGGATATGAGCAGTTCTTC. This sequence encodes CSARRGYEQFF.

V usage is TRBV30 and J usage is TRBJ2-2, with D possibly matching TRBD2 (6 bases). This CDR3 is 13 amino acids long. Germline lookup yields CDR1 GTSNPN and CDR2 SVGIG (reference sequence). V lost 4 bases and J 7 bases, leaving 13 bases between the germline ends. In DNA form, the CDR3 reads TGTGCCTGGAACTGGGGGGTGGTCGGGGAGCTGTTTTTT. Protein sequence: CAWNWGVVGELFF.

This chain joins TRBV4-1 and TRBJ1-1; D is unclear. The germline V gene has CDR1 MGHRA and CDR2 YSYEKL. CDR3 length: 15 amino acids. Trimming cost V 4 bases and J 6 bases, with 18 bases left between them. The CDR3 coding sequence is TGCGCCAGCAGCCTCGGCGCAAGGGAGAGACCTGAAGCTTTCTTT. Protein sequence: CASSLGARERPEAFF.

This clone was detected a few times. V gene TRBV27 combines with J gene TRBJ1-4; TRBD1 is a possible D gene (6 bases). From germline, CDR1 is MNHEY and CDR2 SMNVEV (reference sequence). The CDR3 spans 12 residues. Trimming removed 8 bases at V and 6 bases at J, with 10 bases between. In DNA form, the CDR3 reads TGTGCCAGCGGGGACACCTATGAAAAACTGTTTTTT. This translates into CASGDTYEKLFF.

Only one count was recorded for this clone. V usage is TRBV19 and J usage is TRBJ2-1; the D gene is possibly TRBD2 (5 bases). The CDR3 totals 15 residues. Germline V gene lookup returns CDR1 LNHDA and CDR2 SQIVND (reference sequence). V lost 0 bases, J lost 1 base, and 7 bases lay in between. The DNA for the CDR3 is TGTGCCAGTAGTATAGATCGGGGTTCCTACAATGAGCAGTTCTTC. It encodes CASSIDRGSYNEQFF.

The chain employs TRBV7-2 and TRBJ2-1, with TRBD2 matching 13 bases. In germline, CDR1 is SGHTA, CDR2 FQGNSA. The ends lost 6 bases at V and 9 bases at J; junction bases unmatched: 5. The CDR3 runs 14 residues. CDR3 in DNA: TGTGCCAGCAGTTCACTAGCGGGAGGGGGTGAGCAGTTCTTC. Its protein product is CASSSLAGGGEQFF.

This CDR3 reads CASSGTGGPLNSPLHF. The DNA of the CDR3 is TGTGCCAGCAGCGGTACAGGGGGCCCTCTTAATTCACCCCTCCACTTT. The rearrangement uses TRBV9 and TRBJ1-6; 9 positions agree with TRBD1. CDR1 SGDLS and CDR2 YYNGEE come from the germline V gene. The CDR3 is 16 amino acids. J lost 6 bases, V lost 3 bases, and 7 bases had no gene match.

The rearrangement uses TRBV11-2 and TRBJ1-1, with D hard to call. CDR3 length equals 14 residues. V shed 6 bases and J shed 3 bases, with 14 bases lying between them. Germline V CDR1 and CDR2: SGHAT, FQNNGV. The CDR3 coding sequence is TGTGCCAGCAGTTTTTCCCAACGGGACACTGAAGCTTTCTTT. Its translation: CASSFSQRDTEAFF.

The chain employs TRBV27 and TRBJ1-5; D gene ambiguous. The CDR3 runs 18 residues. Germline CDR1 reads MNHEY; CDR2 reads SMNVEV (reference sequence). Between the trimmed V and J ends, which lost 5 bases and 5 bases, there was a span of 25 bases. The CDR3 coding sequence is TGTGCCAGCAGTCCCCGCCGGGGAGTGGCGGGCTTCGATCAGCCCCAGCATTTT. Its translation is CASSPRRGVAGFDQPQHF.

The rearrangement links TRBV5-1 to TRBJ1-5, with a tentative D call TRBD1 (5 bases). Germline values: CDR1 SGHRS, CDR2 YFSETQ. The V and J ends lost 3 bases and 6 bases respectively, with 10 bases between them. This CDR3 contains 13 residues. The DNA of the CDR3 is TGCGCCAGCAGCTGGGGCGGGGGTCAGCCCCAGCATTTT. This gives the protein CASSWGGGQPQHF.

This chain joins TRBV5-1 and TRBJ1-4, with TRBD1 identical over 8 bases. CDR1 is SGHRS and CDR2 is YFSETQ in the germline V gene. The CDR3 is 15 amino acids. J lost 6 bases, V lost 4 bases, and 8 bases had no gene match. CDR3 amino acids: CASSPGQGGDEKLFF. The CDR3 coding sequence is TGCGCCAGCAGCCCCGGACAGGGAGGGGATGAAAAACTGTTTTTT.

The V call is TRBV10-3, the J call TRBJ1-5; 7 bases map to TRBD1. The CDR3 length is 14 residues. CDR1 is ENHRY and CDR2 is SYGVKD in the germline V gene. J gave up 0 bases and V 5 bases, and 1 base lay outside the gene matches. The CDR3 here is CAISRDSSNQPQHF. DNA of the CDR3: TGTGCCATCAGTCGGGACAGTAGCAATCAGCCCCAGCATTTT.

V is TRBV2 and J is TRBJ1-2, with TRBD1 identical over 8 bases. This CDR3 has 13 amino acids. J was trimmed by 4 bases and V by 6 bases; bases with no gene match: 4. CDR1 and CDR2 (germline): SNHLY, FYNNEI. CDR3 sequence (DNA): TGTGCCAGCAGGGGTGGACAGGGCTATGGCTACACCTTC. Translated, it gives CASRGGQGYGYTF. Using reference TRBV2 and TRBJ1-2 for the parts outside the CDR3, the full variable domain is EPEVTQTPSHQVTQMGQEVILRCVPISNHLYFYWYRQILGQKVEFLVSFYNNEISEKSEIFDDQFSVERPDGSNFTLKIRSTKLEDSAMYFCASRGGQGYGYTFGSGTRLTVV.

The chain combines TRBV28 with TRBJ1-1, with 7 bases aligning to TRBD1. The junction had 13 bases not matched to a gene; V was cut back by 2 bases and J by 7 bases. From germline, CDR1 is MDHEN and CDR2 SYDVKM. There are 16 residues in the CDR3. The chain's CDR3 is CASSLGVGGGRNEAFF. As DNA, the CDR3 is TGTGCCAGCAGTTTAGGCGTAGGGGGCGGTCGAAATGAAGCTTTCTTT.

This chain joins TRBV11-3 and TRBJ2-5; TRBD1 matches 9 bases. This CDR3 is built from 14 residues. V dropped 5 bases and J dropped 3; count of bases not matched to a gene: 4. Germline assignment: CDR1 SGHNT and CDR2 YENEEA. The CDR3 is CASSPRTGEETQYF. In DNA form, the CDR3 reads TGTGCCAGCAGCCCCCGGACAGGGGAAGAGACCCAGTACTTC.

The V and J genes are TRBV4-3 and TRBJ1-3; TRBD1 aligns across 8 bases. Losses at the gene ends were 2 bases for V and 3 bases for J; bases not matched to a gene: 6. This CDR3 has 16 amino acids. The germline gives CDR1 LGHNA, CDR2 YSLEER. Written as DNA, the CDR3 is TGCGCCAGCAGCCAATACACAGGGGGTTATGGAAACACCATATATTTT. Its protein product is CASSQYTGGYGNTIYF.